This T cell receptor beta chain was identified in a study of T-cell reconstitution after alpha-beta-depleted transplantation in children (dated by TCRdb to about 2016). Regarding the study in general: Using TCR repertoire profiling, the study quantitatively followed how T-cell immune reconstitution unfolded in children after TCRalphabeta/CD19-depleted allogeneic hematopoietic cell transplantation.

To prepare the library, PCR was applied. This sample was sequenced with an Illumina HiSeq 2500. To normalize quantification of the TCRbeta repertoire, the TCR libraries were built with molecular barcoding that relied on unique molecular identifiers. TCRdb reworked the public reads: Q25 trimming with fastp, MiXCR clone assembly, productive beta chains retained. One record per CDR3 amino acid sequence lists the most common genes and DNA. The sample has around 340,000 distinct CDR3 sequences on record, roughly 14% of them singletons. The top ten clones comprise about 4.5% of the sample. V loses 0 bases of germline sequence and J loses 5 bases, and the interval between the two ends is 11 bases. The CDR3 numbers 15 residues from cysteine through phenylalanine. CDR3 DNA is the only sequence kept; it has 45 bases, read in frame from the first base. CDR1 is given as SGHRS and CDR2 as YFSETQ, both from the germline V gene.

To note about this clonotype: Its cognate antigen has yet to be identified. One base away there is no much larger clone; base qualities are not given.

The chain uses TRBV5-1 and TRBJ1-4; the D region possibly corresponds to TRBD1 (5 bases align). The sequencing used PBMCs, collected from the stem cell graft. The source is a human donor who donated a stem cell graft to a child with Fanconi anemia. The CDR3 region reads CASSLGLEGNEKLFF. The sequence in DNA is TGCGCCAGCAGCTTGGGCCTCGAGGGGAATGAAAAACTGTTTTTT.